Listed here is a single T cell receptor beta chain. What it binds is unknown. Run at survey level, the immunoSEQ assay was version v3.0. In sequencing, roughly 40,000-50,000 T-cell genomes per sample were targeted. The table came from immunoSEQ multiplex PCR; TCRdb's copy has only in-frame clones and leaves some out. In the table there are 17,000 or so clones, 75% to 85% of which are singletons. The data originate from a study of long-term antiretroviral therapy in people with HIV. Points from the study as a whole: Repertoires from HIV showed CDR3 length ranges narrower than those of controls. Older ART regimens were possibly in use when the blood was collected between 2004 and 2017. Clones expanded before ART dominated the repertoire at all time points.

Germline CDR1 SGDLS, CDR2 YYNGEE. The CDR3 consists of 14 residues. V lost 0 bases and J lost 5; bases outside the gene matches: 4. The clonotype comes from a man aged 18 to 29 with HIV. This material consisted of unsorted PBMCs, taken 0.3 years after starting antiretroviral therapy. The chain is built from TRBV9 and TRBJ1-1; 7 bases agree with TRBD1. The CDR3 loop is CASSVGRGLTEAFF. As DNA, the CDR3 is TGTGCCAGCAGCGTAGGCAGGGGGTTAACTGAAGCTTTCTTT.